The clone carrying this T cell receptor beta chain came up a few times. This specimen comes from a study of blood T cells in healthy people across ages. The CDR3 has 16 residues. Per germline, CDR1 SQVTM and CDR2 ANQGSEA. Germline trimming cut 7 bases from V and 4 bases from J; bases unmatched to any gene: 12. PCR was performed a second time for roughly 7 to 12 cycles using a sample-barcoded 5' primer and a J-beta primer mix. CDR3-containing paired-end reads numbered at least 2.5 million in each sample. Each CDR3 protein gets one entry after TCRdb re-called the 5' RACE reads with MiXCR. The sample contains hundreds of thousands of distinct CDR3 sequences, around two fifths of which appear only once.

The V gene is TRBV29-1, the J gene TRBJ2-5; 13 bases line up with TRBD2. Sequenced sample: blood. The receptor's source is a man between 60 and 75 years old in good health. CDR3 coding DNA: TGCAGCGCCTCCGGTCCGGGACTAGCGGGGAGAGAGACCCAGTACTTC. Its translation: CSASGPGLAGRETQYF.